This T cell receptor beta chain was sequenced during a study of early stage breast cancer tumors. For the study at large: The ER+/PR+/HER2- tumors included about 8 ductal and a handful of lobular carcinomas.

Concerning this clone: The target antigen is unknown.

From germline, CDR1 is SGHNT and CDR2 YENEEA. The CDR3 has 18 residues. V gave up 1 base and J gave up 3 bases; unmatched junction bases: 9. General observations from the study: In about 90% of the 16 patients, blood comparison separated tumor from normal breast. Most shared enriched TCRB sequences were commonly generated ones.

Blood replicates held 0.5 ug DNA, tumor or normal breast around 1.5 ug, two each. The table came from immunoSEQ multiplex PCR; TCRdb's copy has only in-frame clones and leaves some out. The table lists around 5,000 clones, approximately 70% of them singletons, with less than 30% in the top ten. What was sequenced was normal breast tissue next to the tumor. The clonotype was recovered from a person aged 55 to 75 with breast cancer. V gene TRBV11-3 combines with J gene TRBJ2-2; TRBD2 agrees at 9 bases. CDR3 amino acids: CASSLAGRSGGYTGELFF. The DNA of the CDR3 is TGTGCCAGCAGCTTAGCAGGACGTAGCGGGGGATACACCGGGGAGCTGTTTTTT.